This T cell receptor (beta chain) was sequenced for a study of monozygotic twins with inflammatory bowel disease. Study-wide findings and caveats: Those with IBD had lower TCRbeta diversity (inverse Simpson) than their healthy co-twins did.

About this clonotype: The antigen is unknown.

There were eight separate reactions per sample in which cDNA was made. TCRdb re-called the 5' RACE reads and shows each CDR3 protein once, DNA omitted. Its listing shows roughly 100,000 distinct CDR3 sequences. Germline V gene data show CDR1 as KGHSH and CDR2 as LQKENI. The length of the CDR3 is 13 residues. The TCR sequence derives from a human donor with ulcerative colitis or Crohn's disease, or a healthy co-twin of an affected twin (not recorded which). This sequence joins TRBV18 and TRBJ1-1; TCRdb's D call, TRBD1, is unchecked because there is no DNA. The sequenced material came from blood. The CDR3 protein is CASSPLGQNEAFF. Supplemented by reference TRBV18 and TRBJ1-1, the full variable domain reads NAGVMQNPRHLVRRRGQEARLRCSPMKGHSHVYWYRQLPEEGLKFMVYLQKENIIDESGMPKERFSAEFPKEGPSILRIQQVVRGDSAAYFCASSPLGQNEAFFGQGTRLTVV.